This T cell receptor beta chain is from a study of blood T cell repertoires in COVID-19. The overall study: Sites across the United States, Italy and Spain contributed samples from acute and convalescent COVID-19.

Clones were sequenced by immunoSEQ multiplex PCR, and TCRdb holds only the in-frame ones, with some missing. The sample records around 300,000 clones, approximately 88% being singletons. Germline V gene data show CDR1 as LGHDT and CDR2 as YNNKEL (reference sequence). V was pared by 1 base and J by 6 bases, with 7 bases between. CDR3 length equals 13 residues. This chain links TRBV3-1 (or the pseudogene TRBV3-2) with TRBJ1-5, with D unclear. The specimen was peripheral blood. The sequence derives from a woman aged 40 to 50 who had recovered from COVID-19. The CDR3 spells CASSQGEGQPQHF. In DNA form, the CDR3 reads TGTGCCAGCAGCCAAGGGGAGGGTCAGCCCCAGCATTTT.